The T cell receptor (beta chain) under discussion was sequenced for a study of cytomegalovirus exposure and HLA in healthy donors. Study findings and constraints: The investigators catalogued about 170 TCR beta chains as cytomegalovirus-associated. Later analysis reportedly placed an Asian-associated ancestry cluster below the roughly 630-donor mean in N-insertions. Apparent HLA restriction characterized most CMV-associated TCR beta chains in a later analysis.

In regard to this clone: As yet, its antigen is unknown.

Primers included in the PCR were 60 Vbeta and 13 Jbeta primers. In the authors' workflow: Per a later analysis, the number of unique TCR beta chains was some 80 million, of which about 11 million were shared. The table came from immunoSEQ multiplex PCR; TCRdb's copy has only in-frame clones and leaves some out. D and trimming were read from the DNA, whereas the V and J calls and clone size are those reported in that table. Among about 150,000 clones listed, under 80% were seen once. The sample taken for sequencing was PBMCs. The receptor's source is a man aged 25-45 years in good health and CMV-seronegative.

CDR3 bases: TGCGCCAGCAGCCAAGATGTAGCATCCACAGATACGCAGTATTTT. This codes for CASSQDVASTDTQYF. This sequence joins TRBV4-3 and TRBJ2-3; D is unclear. Germline CDR1 is LGHNA and CDR2 is YSLEER. Trimming cost V 0 bases and J 2 bases, with 9 bases left between them. This CDR3 has 15 residues.